These 32 T cell receptor beta chains originate from one sample sequenced in a study of human T cells and chemical hapten exposure. Time point reported: patch test 3, about 24 weeks after DPC sensitization. Treatment of the sample: therapeutic diphenylcyclopropenone sensitization with weekly scalp DPC. TCRdb recomputed calls from the RACE reads with MiXCR, one row per CDR3 protein. The sample has about 82,000 distinct CDR3 sequences, 10% to 14% seen once. The sequencing here drew on whole blood, taken in connection with sensitization to the hapten diphenylcyclopropenone (DPC). The receptors were sampled from a woman between 50 and 59 years old with alopecia areata. Some clones in this sample may be carry-over from other donors' samples.

In its sample, this clonotype was seen a few times. The genes are TRBV4-2 and TRBJ2-1; 9 bases agree with TRBD1. V shed 5 bases and J 2 bases; nucleotides not matched to a gene: 10. The CDR3 has 17 residues. From germline, CDR1 is LGHNA and CDR2 YNFKEQ. CDR3: CASSSDTGGPPYNEQFF. The DNA of the CDR3 is TGTGCCAGCAGCTCGGACACAGGGGGCCCCCCCTACAATGAGCAGTTCTTC.

This clonotype has at least ten counts. V gene TRBV7-2 combines with J gene TRBJ2-7; a weak D match, TRBD2 (6 bases). Germline CDR1 reads SGHTA; CDR2 reads FQGNSA. This CDR3 region has 13 residues. V lost 4 bases and J lost 6, with 13 bases in between. Written as DNA, the CDR3 is TGTGCCAGCAGCTCTGGGGGGTCAGTCGAGCAGTACTTC. Its translation is CASSSGGSVEQYF.

This clonotype was observed a few times. This sequence joins TRBV28 and TRBJ1-3; D is undetermined. Germline values: CDR1 MDHEN, CDR2 SYDVKM. The V end lost 1 base, the J end lost 2 bases, and 12 bases lay between the germline ends. This CDR3 has 16 residues. The CDR3 DNA is TGTGCCAGCAGTTTATCCGCCGGTGGTCCTGGAAACACCATATATTTT. This translates into CASSLSAGGPGNTIYF.

This clonotype was counted a few times. V usage is TRBV29-1 and J usage is TRBJ1-1; unclear D gene. This CDR3 is 13 amino acids long. V lost 5 bases and J 1 base, leaving 11 bases between the germline ends. Germline V lookup: CDR1 SQVTM, CDR2 ANQGSEA. DNA for the CDR3: TGCAGCGTTTCCGACGTCCCGAACACTGAAGCTTTCTTT. The encoded protein is CSVSDVPNTEAFF.

This clonotype was detected many times. The genes are TRBV11-2 and TRBJ2-1; 10 nucleotides align to TRBD2. Germline loops: CDR1 SGHAT, CDR2 FQNNGV. With 3 bases clipped from V and 4 bases from J, the junction kept 9 bases outside the gene matches. The CDR3 length is 17 residues. The CDR3 sequence is CASSFPRLAGVYNEQFF. For the CDR3, the DNA is TGTGCCAGCAGCTTCCCCCGACTAGCGGGCGTTTACAATGAGCAGTTCTTC. The full variable domain, with the rest looked up from reference TRBV11-2 and TRBJ2-1, is EAGVAQSPRYKIIEKRQSVAFWCNPISGHATLYWYQQILGQGPKLLIQFQNNGVVDDSQLPKDRFSAERLKGVDSTLKIQPAKLEDSAVYLCASSFPRLAGVYNEQFFGPGTRLTVL.

This clonotype was found a few times. The rearrangement joins TRBV5-1 to TRBJ2-5; D not certain. The germline CDR1 and CDR2 sequences are SGHRS and YFSETQ. Trimming took 2 bases from V and 0 from J, leaving 8 bases between them. The CDR3 totals 14 residues. CDR3 nucleotide sequence: TGCGCCAGCAGCTTTCTTCGGTACCAAGAGACCCAGTACTTC. This codes for CASSFLRYQETQYF.

There are many counts of this clonotype. CDR3 sequence reads: CASSLKSSYEQYF. The CDR3 nucleotides are TGTGCCAGCAGTTTAAAGAGCTCCTACGAGCAGTACTTC. The gene calls are TRBV12-3 or TRBV12-4 and TRBJ2-7; D gene unclear. The CDR3 loop spans 13 amino acids. The ends were cut back, 2 bases at V and 0 bases at J, with 5 bases in the middle.

The chain couples TRBV12-3 or TRBV12-4 to TRBJ1-5; D call uncertain. CDR3 length: 13 residues. V shed 6 bases and J shed 6 bases, with 12 bases lying between them. In nucleotides, the CDR3 is TGTGCCAGCAGGGGTGCCCCTCGTCAGCCCCAGCATTTT. Residues: CASRGAPRQPQHF.

This sequence joins TRBV12-3 or TRBV12-4 and TRBJ1-5; D unresolved. The CDR3 is 14 residues long. V was trimmed by 3 bases and J by 10 bases, leaving 16 bases between them. The CDR3 coding sequence is TGTGCCAGCAGTTTTAGTCAGAGAAAGAATCCCCAGCATTTT. Translation: CASSFSQRKNPQHF.

In its sample, this clonotype was seen many times. The genes are TRBV10-3 and TRBJ2-3; D may be TRBD1 (6 bases). CDR1 is ENHRY, CDR2 SYGVKD, per germline. Trimming removed 2 bases at V and 4 bases at J, with 13 bases between. The CDR3 extends over 15 amino acids. CDR3 sequence: CAISEGQGRADTQYF. In nucleotides, the CDR3 is TGTGCCATCAGTGAGGGGCAGGGGAGAGCAGATACGCAGTATTTT.

Points on this clonotype: Being one base from a much bigger clone, this may be a read error. The chain carries TRBV20-1 and TRBJ1-5, with a tentative D call TRBD1 (5 bases). This CDR3 spans 16 amino acids. The germline V gene has CDR1 DFQATT and CDR2 SNEGSKA (reference sequence). The chain's CDR3 is CSARQEVQGPNQPRHF. The CDR3 nucleotides read TGCAGTGCTAGACAGGAGGTCCAGGGCCCCAATCAGCCCCGGCATTTT.

The table lists this clonotype with many counts. The chain couples TRBV18 to TRBJ2-5, with D possibly matching TRBD1 (6 bases). CDR3 length equals 15 residues. The V end lost 3 bases, the J end lost 1 base, and 12 bases lay between the germline ends. Germline V lookup: CDR1 KGHSH, CDR2 LQKENI. CDR3 region: CASSPPVGAQETQYF. The CDR3 DNA reads as TGTGCCAGCTCACCGCCCGTGGGGGCCCAAGAGACCCAGTACTTC.

This clonotype was seen only a few times. The rearrangement uses TRBV7-9 and TRBJ2-7; D possibly corresponds to TRBD1 (6 bases). Germline CDR1 reads SEHNR; CDR2 reads FQNEAQ (reference sequence). Trimming pared 1 base from V and 0 bases from J, leaving 10 bases between. The CDR3 consists of 15 residues. The CDR3 sequence is CASSLVGQLSYEQYF. CDR3 coding DNA: TGTGCCAGCAGCTTAGTAGGACAGCTCTCCTACGAGCAGTACTTC.

The chain uses TRBV20-1 and TRBJ1-5; a weak D match, TRBD1 (6 bases). V was shortened by 6 bases and J by 0 bases, with 15 bases between the two germline ends. The CDR3 is 15 amino acids. Germline V gene sequence: CDR1 DFQATT, CDR2 SNEGSKA (reference sequence). CDR3 loop: CSAGKDSSSNQPQHF. The CDR3 DNA sequence: TGCAGTGCGGGAAAGGACAGTTCTAGCAATCAGCCCCAGCATTTT.

The table lists this clonotype with many counts. The chain uses TRBV5-1 and TRBJ2-2; 14 bases align to TRBD2. The length of the CDR3 is 16 residues. Trimming cost V 4 bases and J 7 bases; bases outside gene matches: 6. CDR1 and CDR2 from the germline V gene are SGHRS and YFSETQ. CDR3 region: CASSGGLAGADGELFF. The CDR3 nucleotides are TGCGCCAGCAGCGGGGGACTAGCGGGAGCGGACGGGGAGCTGTTTTTT.

The chain is built from TRBV12-3 or TRBV12-4 and TRBJ1-1; no clear D gene. Between the trimmed V and J ends, which lost 4 bases and 1 base, there was a span of 16 bases. This CDR3 comprises 16 residues. This chain's CDR3 is CASSYRPGMRNTEAFF. In DNA form, the CDR3 reads TGTGCCAGCAGTTACCGTCCCGGGATGAGGAACACTGAAGCTTTCTTT.

This clonotype has only a few counts. The rearrangement joins TRBV23-1 to TRBJ2-1, with D tentatively TRBD1 or TRBD2 (5 bases each). TRBV23-1 is assigned to the ORF class and has an uncertain function. CDR3 size: 15 residues. V lost 0 bases and J lost 7, with 13 bases in between. The CDR3: CASSQSGDGRNEQFF. DNA for the CDR3: TGCGCCAGCAGTCAATCCGGGGACGGACGAAATGAGCAGTTCTTC.

This clonotype has more than one count but fewer than ten. The chain uses TRBV4-3 and TRBJ1-1; D is unclear. Germline V gives CDR1 LGHNA, CDR2 YSLEER. V was shortened by 0 bases and J by 1 base, with 9 bases between the two germline ends. This CDR3 contains 15 residues. This CDR3 reads CASSQDSLRNTEAFF. CDR3 coding DNA: TGCGCCAGCAGCCAAGATTCACTTAGGAACACTGAAGCTTTCTTT.

Ten or more counts support this clonotype. The chain recombines TRBV12-3 or TRBV12-4 with TRBJ1-1; D perhaps matches TRBD1 (5 bases). There are 14 residues in the CDR3. V shed 2 bases and J shed 1 base, with 8 bases lying between them. The CDR3 loop is CASSLRQSNTEAFF. The CDR3 DNA is TGTGCCAGCAGTTTAAGACAGTCGAACACTGAAGCTTTCTTT.

This clonotype was seen more than once but under ten times. This chain uses TRBV7-2 with TRBJ2-7; 8 bases are shared with TRBD2. V lost 5 bases, J lost 4 bases, and 10 bases stayed unmatched. The CDR3 spans 15 residues. Germline CDR1 SGHTA, CDR2 FQGNSA. The CDR3 reads CASSPHSGESYEQYF. For the CDR3, the DNA is TGTGCCAGCAGCCCTCATAGCGGGGAGTCGTACGAGCAGTACTTC.

Ten or more counts support this clonotype. This chain uses TRBV7-2 with TRBJ1-1; D gene uncertain. Per germline, CDR1 SGHTA and CDR2 FQGNSA. This CDR3 comprises 13 residues. V gave up 2 bases and J gave up 3 bases, with 7 bases separating them. The CDR3: CASSLLRYTEAFF. The CDR3, as DNA: TGTGCCAGCAGCTTACTACGGTACACTGAAGCTTTCTTT.

The sample holds many counts of this clonotype. The chain joins TRBV4-2 to TRBJ2-2; possible D gene TRBD2, 6 bases. The V and J ends lost 5 bases and 2 bases respectively, with 12 bases between them. Germline V gives CDR1 LGHNA, CDR2 YNFKEQ. There are 15 residues in the CDR3. The CDR3 is CASSEVAVNTGELFF. In nucleotides, the CDR3 is TGTGCCAGCAGCGAAGTAGCGGTTAACACCGGGGAGCTGTTTTTT.

This clonotype was counted ten times or more. The chain has TRBV9 and TRBJ2-3, with D uncertain. CDR3 length: 14 residues. Trimming took off 4 bases at V and 6 bases at J, with 15 bases between the two ends. Germline V gives CDR1 SGDLS, CDR2 YYNGEE. CDR3 coding DNA: TGTGCCAGCAGCACTCGAGCTAGTCAGGATACGCAGTATTTT. Translating gives CASSTRASQDTQYF.

This clonotype was found a few times. The chain couples TRBV7-2 to TRBJ1-2; D unclear. There are 13 residues in the CDR3. Trimming shortened V by 2 bases and J by 0 bases, and 4 bases separated the two germline ends. The germline V gene has CDR1 SGHTA and CDR2 FQGNSA. As DNA, the CDR3 is TGTGCCAGCAGCTTACTCTCTAACTATGGCTACACCTTC. Its translation: CASSLLSNYGYTF.

The chain recombines TRBV11-3 with TRBJ2-1; D unclear. In germline, CDR1 is SGHNT, CDR2 YENEEA. The CDR3 sequence is 12 residues long. The germline V and J ends were trimmed by 5 bases and 10 bases, with 12 bases remaining between them. The CDR3 spells CASSPSTGEQFF. CDR3 coding DNA: TGTGCCAGCAGCCCCTCCACCGGGGAGCAGTTCTTC.

This clonotype was observed many times. This sequence joins TRBV5-1 and TRBJ1-2; D might be TRBD1 (6 bases). The CDR3 runs to 13 residues. Germline values: CDR1 SGHRS, CDR2 YFSETQ. Trimming removed 2 bases at V and 6 bases at J, with 11 bases between. DNA for the CDR3: TGCGCCAGCAGCTTAGAGGGGGTTAATGGCTACACCTTC. Translated, it gives CASSLEGVNGYTF.

Only a few counts were recorded for this clonotype. The chain couples TRBV9 to TRBJ1-5; TRBD1 matches 9 bases. Germline V lookup: CDR1 SGDLS, CDR2 YYNGEE. Trimming at V came to 3 bases and at J to 6 bases, leaving 4 bases not matched to a gene. This CDR3 spans 14 amino acids. The DNA of the CDR3 is TGTGCCAGCAGCGACGGGACAGGGCTTCAGCCCCAGCATTTT. As protein: CASSDGTGLQPQHF.

The rearrangement uses TRBV5-1 and TRBJ2-1, with D tentatively TRBD2 (6 bases). This CDR3 comprises 14 residues. V lost 4 bases, J lost 6 bases, and 14 bases lay in between. Germline CDR1 SGHRS, CDR2 YFSETQ. The CDR3 region is CASSATRLGNEQFF. CDR3 nucleotides: TGCGCCAGCAGCGCGACTAGATTGGGCAATGAGCAGTTCTTC. Together with reference TRBV5-1 and TRBJ2-1, the CDR3 gives the full variable domain: KAGVTQTPRYLIKTRGQQVTLSCSPISGHRSVSWYQQTPGQGLQFLFEYFSETQRNKGNFPGRFSGRQFSNSRSEMNVSTLELGDSALYLCASSATRLGNEQFFGPGTRLTVL.

The rearrangement uses TRBV18 and TRBJ2-4; TRBD1 agrees at 7 bases. The CDR3 length is 12 residues. The V and J ends lost 3 bases and 8 bases, in that order; junction bases with no gene match: 1. Germline values: CDR1 KGHSH, CDR2 LQKENI. CDR3 in DNA: TGTGCCAGCTCACCGGACAGGCACATTCAGTACTTC. It specifies CASSPDRHIQYF.

The sample holds many counts of this clonotype. V and J are TRBV21-1 and TRBJ2-7. TRBV21-1 is labeled a pseudogene. This CDR3 is built from 15 residues. CDR3 bases: TGTGCCAGCAGCAAAAAGGTGGATTCGGCGTACGAGCAGTACTTC. This translates into CASSKKVDSAYEQYF.

This clonotype was counted many times. The rearrangement uses TRBV29-1 and TRBJ1-2; 7 bases map to TRBD1. This CDR3 comprises 12 residues. The germline CDR1 and CDR2 sequences are SQVTM and ANQGSEA. The V gene end was trimmed by 2 bases and the J gene end by 6 bases; junction bases not matched to a gene: 3. CDR3 DNA: TGCAGCGTTGAAACGGGGACAGATGGCTACACCTTC. It encodes CSVETGTDGYTF.

V gene TRBV19 combines with J gene TRBJ2-5, with D perhaps being TRBD1 or TRBD2 (5 bases each). Germline assignment: CDR1 LNHDA and CDR2 SQIVND (reference sequence). Trimming removed 6 bases at V and 5 bases at J, with 16 bases between. The CDR3 loop spans 14 amino acids. CDR3 nucleotide sequence: TGTGCCAGTAGCCCACGAGGGGCGAAGGAGACCCAGTACTTC. Translated: CASSPRGAKETQYF.